The present TCR beta chain was sequenced within a study of shared clonotypes between healthy human individuals. The CDR3 spans 16 residues. J gave up 4 bases and V 3 bases, and 8 bases lay outside the gene matches. Germline values: CDR1 MGHRA, CDR2 YSYEKL. Recent acute infections and vaccinations were absent in the healthy HIV-negative adult donors. Approximately 90 million PBMCs went into genomic DNA for unsorted samples. The protocol was immunoSEQ multiplex PCR, while the TCRdb copy is restricted to in-frame clones and leaves out a portion. In the table there are 450,000 to 500,000 clones, less than 80% of which are singletons.

Sequencing was performed on PBMCs. The receptor was isolated from a woman aged 40-49 years in good health. Some clones in this sample may be carry-over from other donors' samples. This chain uses TRBV4-1 with TRBJ2-1, with 8 bases fitting TRBD1. The CDR3 loop reads CASSQARQGKYNEQFF. CDR3 coding DNA: TGCGCCAGCAGCCAGGCAAGACAGGGGAAATACAATGAGCAGTTCTTC.